This TCR beta chain was documented in a study of early T cells in non-severe SARS-CoV-2 infection. Across the study: The input, bulk RNA from unsorted whole blood, was sequenced, and chains were unpaired. Findings of the study overall: Lookups in VDJdb leaned toward anti-spike CD8 responses and missed private and CD4 specificities.

This clonotype was recorded at least ten times. The antigen remains undetermined. V shed 4 bases and J 2 bases; nucleotides not matched to a gene: 4. This CDR3 has 13 residues. CDR1 and CDR2 from the germline V gene are DFQATT and SNEGSKA (reference sequence). Individual cDNA molecules carried attached unique molecular identifiers. MiXCR was run by TCRdb on the 5' RACE reads, yielding one entry per CDR3 protein. The sample carries about 24,000 distinct CDR3 sequences, about 4.6% recorded once. V usage is TRBV20-1 and J usage is TRBJ2-5, with TRBD2 identical over 7 bases. The sequencing sample was made of whole blood. The receptor comes from an adult who was a healthcare worker with PCR-confirmed SARS-CoV-2 infection or an uninfected control (not recorded which). The CDR3 spells CSATPSGQETQYF. As DNA, the CDR3 is TGCAGTGCTACTCCTAGCGGACAAGAGACCCAGTACTTC.